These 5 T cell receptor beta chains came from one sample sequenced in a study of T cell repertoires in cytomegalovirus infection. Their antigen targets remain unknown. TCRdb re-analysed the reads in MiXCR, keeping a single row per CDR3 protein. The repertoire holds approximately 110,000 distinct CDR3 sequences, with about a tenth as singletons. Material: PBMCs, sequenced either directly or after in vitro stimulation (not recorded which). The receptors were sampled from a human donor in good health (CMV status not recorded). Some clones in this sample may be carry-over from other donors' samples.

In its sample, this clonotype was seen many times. Here the CDR3 reads CASSSTGDRGYQETQYF. DNA of the CDR3: TGTGCCAGCAGCTCGACTGGGGACAGGGGTTACCAAGAGACCCAGTACTTC. The chain recombines TRBV11-3 with TRBJ2-5; the match to TRBD1 covers 10 bases. The CDR3 has 17 amino acids. Trimming cost V 4 bases and J 0 bases; bases outside gene matches: 8. The germline gives CDR1 SGHNT, CDR2 YENEEA.

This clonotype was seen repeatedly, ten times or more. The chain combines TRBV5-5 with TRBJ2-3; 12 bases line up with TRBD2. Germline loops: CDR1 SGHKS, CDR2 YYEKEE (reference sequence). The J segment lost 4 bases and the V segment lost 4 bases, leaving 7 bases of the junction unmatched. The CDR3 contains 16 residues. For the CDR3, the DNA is TGTGCCAGCAGCCCGCTGACTAGCGGGAGACCAGATACGCAGTATTTT. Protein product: CASSPLTSGRPDTQYF.

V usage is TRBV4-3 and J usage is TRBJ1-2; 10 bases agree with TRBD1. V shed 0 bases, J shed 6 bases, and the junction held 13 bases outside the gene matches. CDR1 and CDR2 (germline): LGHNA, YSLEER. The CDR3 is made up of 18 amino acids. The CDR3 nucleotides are TGCGCCAGCAGCCAAGATCTTTTTTGGGATGGGACAGGGGATGGCTACACCTTC. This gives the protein CASSQDLFWDGTGDGYTF.

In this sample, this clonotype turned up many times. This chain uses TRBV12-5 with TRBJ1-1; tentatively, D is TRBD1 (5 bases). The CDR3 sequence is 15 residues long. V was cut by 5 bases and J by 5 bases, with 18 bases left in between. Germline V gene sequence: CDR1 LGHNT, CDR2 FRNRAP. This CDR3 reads CASGPDRQGRTEAFF. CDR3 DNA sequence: TGTGCTAGTGGTCCCGACCGGCAGGGTCGGACTGAAGCTTTCTTT.

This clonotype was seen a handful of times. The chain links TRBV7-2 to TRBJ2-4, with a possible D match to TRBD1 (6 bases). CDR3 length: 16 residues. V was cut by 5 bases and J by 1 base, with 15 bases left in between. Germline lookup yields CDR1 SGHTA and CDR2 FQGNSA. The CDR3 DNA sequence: TGTGCCAGCAGCCCTCGACAGAGGGGGGCCAAAAACATTCAGTACTTC. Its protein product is CASSPRQRGAKNIQYF.